This paragraph covers one T cell receptor beta chain sequence. The sample comes from a study of OX40 agonist ivuxolimab in advanced cancers. Background on the study: With ivuxolimab, an agonistic anti-OX40 (CD134) antibody, patients were treated.

The repertoire was sequenced with immunoSEQ multiplex PCR; TCRdb's copy has only in-frame clones and lacks some. The sample carries roughly 57,000 clones, about four fifths recorded once. Germline values: CDR1 SGHRS, CDR2 YFSETQ. The CDR3 sequence is 16 residues long. After removal of 0 bases from V and 6 bases from J, the junction contained 5 bases not matched to a gene. Here the sequenced sample was CD4+ or CD8+ T cells sorted from blood, taken in a trial of the OX40 agonist ivuxolimab. The V call is TRBV5-1, the J call TRBJ2-7; 14 bases line up with TRBD2. The source of this sequence is an adult with an advanced solid tumor such as melanoma, head and neck, liver or kidney cancer. CDR3 DNA sequence: TGCGCCAGCAGCTTGGCCCAAGGACTAGCGGGAGGCGAGCAGTACTTC. Its translation is CASSLAQGLAGGEQYF.